Listed here are 3 T cell receptor beta chains from one sample, sequenced in a study of Graves' ophthalmopathy and Graves' hyperthyroidism. TCR beta CDR3 amplification used RNA transcripts. HTBI primers were used in a first-round RT-PCR, which preceded a second-round multiplex PCR. TCRdb re-called the multiplex PCR reads with MiXCR, one entry per CDR3 protein. Among 340,000 or so distinct CDR3 sequences listed, 17% were seen once. Sequenced sample: peripheral blood. The receptor source for this set is an adult man with Graves' ophthalmopathy.

This clonotype has a handful of counts. The rearrangement uses TRBV7-9 and TRBJ2-7, with TRBD1 matching over 7 bases. The CDR3 is 13 amino acids. Germline-derived CDR1 and CDR2 are SEHNR and FQNEAQ (reference sequence). Trimming removed 6 bases from V and 4 bases from J; junction bases left unmatched: 6. DNA of the CDR3: TGTGCCAGCAGTTCTAGGGGGCAATACGAGCAGTACTTC. It specifies CASSSRGQYEQYF. Supplemented by reference TRBV7-9 and TRBJ2-7, the full variable domain reads DTGVSQNPRHKITKRGQNVTFRCDPISEHNRLYWYRQTLGQGPEFLTYFQNEAQLEKSRLLSDRFSAERPKGSFSTLEIQRTEQGDSAMYLCASSSRGQYEQYFGPGTRLTVT.

As to this clonotype: A much larger clone lies one base from this, so it may be a read error. The chain couples TRBV24-1 to TRBJ1-5; TRBD1 matches 8 bases. The CDR3 totals 15 residues. Germline V CDR1 and CDR2: KGHDR, SFDVKD. CDR3 nucleotide sequence: TGTGTCACCAGTGAACATGGACAGGGAGGTCAGCCCCAGCATTTT. Translation: CVTSEHGQGGQPQHF.

Details on this clonotype: It may be a read error: a sequence one base away is much more abundant. This sequence joins TRBV9 and TRBJ2-7; 12 bases are shared with TRBD2. The CDR3 spans 15 residues. CDR1 is SGDLS, CDR2 YYNGEE, per germline. The CDR3 sequence: CVSSVGGTSGYEQYF. The CDR3 DNA sequence: TGTGTCAGCAGCGTTGGGGGGACTAGCGGGTACGAGCAGTACTTC.